This T cell receptor (beta chain) comes out of a study of control samples from healthy donors and cancer patients. This CDR3 region has 15 residues. Trimming cost V 3 bases and J 5 bases, with 14 bases left between them. CDR1 is LNHDA, CDR2 SQIVND, per germline (reference sequence). Sequenced by immunoSEQ multiplex PCR; TCRdb stores in-frame clones only, minus some. The profile shows about 170,000 clones, roughly 95% of them singletons. Sequencing was done on a sample of blood. The chain links TRBV19 to TRBJ2-1; tentatively, D is TRBD1 or TRBD2 (5 bases each). The sequence derives from a woman in her sixties in good health. Here the CDR3 DNA reads TGTGCCAGTAGTATTTGGGGGATACTACACAATGAGCAGTTCTTC. Amino acid sequence: CASSIWGILHNEQFF.